This record looks at one TCR beta chain sequence and its context. Some clones are missing from TCRdb's copy, which holds only in-frame ones; the method was immunoSEQ multiplex PCR. Found here are roughly 68,000 clones, around 90% of them singletons; the top ten hold around 3.7%. This sample was taken from a study of blood T cell repertoires in COVID-19. The CDR3 has 16 amino acids. Trimming left V 0 bases short and J 4 bases short, with 15 bases between. Per germline, CDR1 MDHEN and CDR2 SYDVKM. Sample: peripheral blood. This clonotype was sampled from a woman aged 50 to 60 with COVID-19, enrolled during active disease. This chain joins TRBV28 and TRBJ2-5; weak D call: TRBD2 (5 bases). CDR3 loop: CASSLWGSPRGETQYF. CDR3 coding DNA: TGTGCCAGCAGTTTATGGGGGAGCCCCCGTGGAGAGACCCAGTACTTC.